This entry describes one T cell receptor beta chain. Its antigen is unidentified. Profiled with immunoSEQ multiplex PCR; TCRdb holds only in-frame clones, not every one. The sample records about 92,000 clones, approximately 80% being singletons. The germline gives CDR1 MDHEN, CDR2 SYDVKM. Trimming took 7 bases from V and 4 from J, leaving 10 bases between them. CDR3 length: 12 amino acids. The entry originates in a study of cytotoxic CD8 clonotypes in ibrutinib-treated CLL. Whole-study findings and limits: Clonality climbed at ibrutinib response, then dropped toward baseline at progression.

The source of this sequence is a human donor with chronic lymphocytic leukemia. The rearrangement joins TRBV28 to TRBJ1-2; no reliable D call. Sequencing was performed on PBMCs, taken after 24 months of ibrutinib treatment. The CDR3 bases are TGTGCCAGCATGGGGAACATCTATGGCTACACCTTC. Encoded protein: CASMGNIYGYTF.